These 23 T cell receptor beta chains were sequenced from one sample in a study of blood T cell repertoires in COVID-19. Method: immunoSEQ multiplex PCR; TCRdb's copy keeps in-frame clones and lacks some. The data show over 250,000 clones, roughly nine tenths seen once. The sample was PBMCs or T cells enriched from blood (not recorded which). The receptors here all came from a woman between 18 and 30 years old who had recovered from COVID-19.

V and J are TRBV5-6 and TRBJ2-2, with TRBD1 matching 8 bases. J was trimmed by 7 bases and V by 1 base; bases with no gene match: 3. The CDR3 extends over 14 amino acids. Germline lookup yields CDR1 SGHDT and CDR2 YYEEEE. The chain's CDR3 is CASSLRQGIGELFF. The CDR3 nucleotides read TGTGCCAGCAGCTTGAGACAGGGGATCGGGGAGCTGTTTTTT.

The chain links TRBV19 to TRBJ1-5; the D is unclear. The CDR3 sequence is 13 residues long. The germline gives CDR1 LNHDA, CDR2 SQIVND (reference sequence). The V end lost 3 bases, the J end lost 5 bases, and 8 bases lay between the germline ends. The CDR3 sequence: CASSIGEDQPQHF. In DNA form, the CDR3 reads TGTGCCAGTAGTATCGGGGAGGATCAGCCCCAGCATTTT.

This clone appeared a single time. V gene TRBV28 combines with J gene TRBJ1-1, with a weak D call TRBD1 (5 bases). Trimming pared 5 bases from V and 5 bases from J, leaving 18 bases between. This CDR3 is built from 15 residues. Germline CDR1 reads MDHEN; CDR2 reads SYDVKM. CDR3 sequence (DNA): TGTGCCAGCAGTCAAGCCCCGTGGGCAGGGACTGAAGCTTTCTTT. The encoded protein is CASSQAPWAGTEAFF.

The genes are TRBV25-1 and TRBJ1-1; 7 bases line up with TRBD1. The V gene's germline CDR1 is MGHDK and CDR2 SYGVNS. The CDR3 spans 15 residues. The ends lost 4 bases at V and 1 base at J; junction bases unmatched: 6. The CDR3 loop reads CASSGWGQPNTEAFF. The CDR3 DNA follows: TGTGCCAGCAGTGGTTGGGGACAGCCGAACACTGAAGCTTTCTTT.

The chain has TRBV14 and TRBJ1-2; no clear D gene. Between the trimmed V and J ends, which lost 2 bases and 6 bases, there was a span of 10 bases. The CDR3 totals 13 residues. Looked up from germline, CDR1 is SGHDN and CDR2 is FVKESK. CDR3 nucleotide sequence: TGTGCCAGCAGCCAAAGCTTCTATGATGGCTACACCTTC. It codes for CASSQSFYDGYTF.

The chain recombines TRBV18 with TRBJ1-2, with D possibly being TRBD1 (6 bases). Trimming took 4 bases from V and 2 from J, leaving 11 bases between them. Per germline, CDR1 KGHSH and CDR2 LQKENI. There are 14 residues in the CDR3. CDR3 DNA: TGTGCCAGCTCACAATCAGGGGCCAACTATGGCTACACCTTC. Translation gives CASSQSGANYGYTF. Full variable domain (remainder filled in from reference TRBV18 and TRBJ1-2): NAGVMQNPRHLVRRRGQEARLRCSPMKGHSHVYWYRQLPEEGLKFMVYLQKENIIDESGMPKERFSAEFPKEGPSILRIQQVVRGDSAAYFCASSQSGANYGYTFGSGTRLTVV.

The V and J genes are TRBV7-3 and TRBJ2-1; 8 bases fit TRBD1. The CDR3 is 15 residues long. V trimming: 3 bases; J trimming: 7 bases; junction bases outside the gene matches: 8. Germline V CDR1 and CDR2: SGHTA, FQGTGA. The CDR3: CASSFDRGSGNEQFF. CDR3 nucleotides: TGTGCCAGCAGCTTCGACAGGGGTAGTGGAAATGAGCAGTTCTTC.

The chain employs TRBV30 and TRBJ1-1; maybe TRBD1 (6 bases). Germline V lookup: CDR1 GTSNPN, CDR2 SVGIG (reference sequence). There are 14 residues in the CDR3. V lost 2 bases, J lost 5 bases, and 15 bases lay in between. The CDR3 DNA follows: TGTGCCTGGAGTAGTACAGGGCTCGGGACTGAAGCTTTCTTT. It is translated as CAWSSTGLGTEAFF.

The J gene is TRBJ2-3, the V gene TRBV28, with 7 bases that match TRBD2. With V trimmed by 3 bases and J by 3 bases, 3 bases remained unmatched. Germline V gene sequence: CDR1 MDHEN, CDR2 SYDVKM. The CDR3 has 14 amino acids. Here the CDR3 reads CASSLGGVTDTQYF. CDR3 DNA sequence: TGTGCCAGCAGTTTGGGGGGGGTGACAGATACGCAGTATTTT.

The chain combines TRBV10-1 with TRBJ1-6, with D possibly being TRBD1 (5 bases). The germline V gene has CDR1 WNHNN and CDR2 SYGVQD (reference sequence). The V and J ends lost 2 bases and 10 bases respectively, with 12 bases between them. CDR3 length: 14 amino acids. CDR3 DNA: TGCGCCAGCAGTGAGAGGCAGGGCGGCTCACCCCTCCACTTT. The encoded protein is CASSERQGGSPLHF.

In nucleotides, the CDR3 is TGTGCCTGGACAGTTTATAATTCACCCCTCCACTTT. Translation gives CAWTVYNSPLHF. The chain links TRBV30 to TRBJ1-6, with D hard to call. V gave up 4 bases and J gave up 4 bases, with 5 bases separating them. The germline V gene encodes CDR1 GTSNPN and CDR2 SVGIG (reference sequence). The CDR3 has 12 residues. The variable domain in full, completed from reference TRBV30 and TRBJ1-6, reads SQTIHQWPATLVQPVGSPLSLECTVEGTSNPNLYWYRQAAGRGLQLLFYSVGIGQISSEVPQNLSASRPQDRQFILSSKKLLLSDSGFYLCAWTVYNSPLHFGNGTRLTVT.

The chain has TRBV6-1 and TRBJ2-7; D is perhaps TRBD1 (6 bases). V lost 2 bases and J lost 6, with 14 bases in between. The CDR3 is 14 amino acids. The V gene's germline CDR1 is MNHNS and CDR2 SASEGT. The CDR3 DNA reads as TGTGCCAGCAGTGAACGGCAGGGGCTGGGCGAGCAGTACTTC. This encodes CASSERQGLGEQYF.

The V call is TRBV3-1 (or the pseudogene TRBV3-2), the J call TRBJ1-6; weak D call: TRBD1 (5 bases). The germline gives CDR1 LGHDT, CDR2 YNNKEL (reference sequence). The CDR3 covers 14 residues. Trimming pared 4 bases from V and 5 bases from J, leaving 9 bases between. This CDR3 reads CASSPTRDNSPLHF. As DNA, the CDR3 is TGTGCCAGCAGCCCGACCAGGGATAATTCACCCCTCCACTTT.

V gene TRBV6-5 combines with J gene TRBJ2-7; 10 bases align to TRBD1. The germline V gene has CDR1 MNHEY and CDR2 SVGAGI. The trim removed 7 bases at V and 3 bases at J, leaving 3 bases unmatched. The CDR3 extends over 13 amino acids. The CDR3 sequence is CASKDRGDYEQYF. In DNA form, the CDR3 reads TGTGCCAGCAAGGACAGGGGGGACTACGAGCAGTACTTC.

This chain links TRBV7-3 with TRBJ1-1, with TRBD1 identical over 8 bases. The CDR3 has 15 amino acids. With 2 bases clipped from V and 2 bases from J, the junction kept 4 bases outside the gene matches. The germline V gene has CDR1 SGHTA and CDR2 FQGTGA. Written as DNA, the CDR3 is TGTGCCAGCAGCTTACTAGGACAGGGCAACACTGAAGCTTTCTTT. Its protein is CASSLLGQGNTEAFF.

The V and J genes are TRBV3-1 (or the pseudogene TRBV3-2) and TRBJ2-1, with TRBD2 identical over 15 bases. Germline V lookup: CDR1 LGHDT, CDR2 YNNKEL (reference sequence). V shed 5 bases and J 5 bases; nucleotides not matched to a gene: 13. CDR3 length: 19 residues. DNA for the CDR3: TGTGCCAGCAGCTTCGGACTAGCGGGGGGGCCTTTCCGCCACAATGAGCAGTTCTTC. Amino acids: CASSFGLAGGPFRHNEQFF.

The chain has TRBV5-1 and TRBJ2-5, with 8 bases matching TRBD1. CDR1 and CDR2 (germline): SGHRS, YFSETQ. The CDR3 is 14 amino acids. V gave up 2 bases and J gave up 2 bases; unmatched junction bases: 2. The CDR3 reads CASSFRGQQETQYF. CDR3 coding DNA: TGCGCCAGCAGCTTCAGGGGGCAACAAGAGACCCAGTACTTC.

The chain links TRBV5-6 to TRBJ2-2, with TRBD1 as a possible D gene (5 bases). Trimming left V 0 bases short and J 1 base short, with 10 bases between. The length of the CDR3 is 16 residues. Germline V gives CDR1 SGHDT, CDR2 YYEEEE. In DNA form, the CDR3 reads TGTGCCAGCAGCTTGGTTCAGGGATGGAACACCGGGGAGCTGTTTTTT. Protein sequence: CASSLVQGWNTGELFF.

The gene calls are TRBV12-3 or TRBV12-4 and TRBJ1-5; TRBD1 aligns across 8 bases. The V gene end was trimmed by 6 bases and the J gene end by 5 bases; junction bases not matched to a gene: 3. The CDR3 totals 13 residues. The CDR3 is CASRSTGDQPQHF. The CDR3 DNA follows: TGTGCCAGCAGATCGACAGGGGATCAGCCCCAGCATTTT.

J is TRBJ2-3 and V is TRBV2; no clear D gene. Trimming took 4 bases from V and 0 from J, leaving 5 bases between them. From germline, CDR1 is SNHLY and CDR2 FYNNEI. This CDR3 comprises 13 residues. DNA for the CDR3: TGTGCCAGCAGTGGGCCTAGCACAGATACGCAGTATTTT. It yields the protein CASSGPSTDTQYF.

In this sample, this clone turned up once. The rearrangement joins TRBV6-6 to TRBJ1-3; the D gene is possibly TRBD1 (6 bases). Germline loops: CDR1 MNHNY, CDR2 SVGAGI (reference sequence). Trimming removed 2 bases from V and 0 bases from J, with 11 bases in between. The length of the CDR3 is 16 residues. This CDR3 is CASSYPTGDSGNTIYF. The CDR3 nucleotides are TGTGCCAGCAGTTACCCGACAGGCGACTCTGGAAACACCATATATTTT.

The gene calls are TRBV2 and TRBJ2-5, with D tentatively TRBD1 (6 bases). V lost 5 bases, J lost 3 bases, and 16 bases lay in between. The CDR3 has 15 residues. From germline, CDR1 is SNHLY and CDR2 FYNNEI. The CDR3 region is CASSPQGRVEETQYF. The CDR3 coding sequence is TGTGCCAGCAGTCCTCAGGGGCGGGTCGAAGAGACCCAGTACTTC.

Points on this clone: This sample includes further DNA sequences coding for the same CDR3. The J gene is TRBJ1-1, the V gene TRBV5-1; D remains ambiguous. The CDR3 sequence is 13 residues long. Germline assignment: CDR1 SGHRS and CDR2 YFSETQ. V was cut by 0 bases and J by 2 bases, with 5 bases left in between. The CDR3 here is CASSLAGNTEAFF. In DNA, the CDR3 is TGCGCCAGCAGCTTGGCGGGAAACACTGAAGCTTTCTTT.